This T cell receptor (beta chain) was identified in a study of shared clonotypes between healthy human individuals. Unmatched junction bases numbered 3, after V lost 2 bases and J lost 4 bases. The CDR3 contains 14 residues. The germline V gene encodes CDR1 SGDLS and CDR2 YYNGEE. Sequenced by immunoSEQ multiplex PCR; TCRdb stores in-frame clones only, minus some. Of about 820,000 clones detected, around 93% appear once; the ten largest clones hold 24%. Naive CD8 cells comprised CD45RO-negative, CCR7-positively selected cells, excluding terminally differentiated effector memory CD45RA+ cells. On this clone itself: This sample includes further DNA sequences coding for the same CDR3.

V is TRBV9 and J is TRBJ1-5, with TRBD1 identical over 7 bases. The origin of this receptor is a man between 25 and 39 years old in good health. The sample comprised naive CD8+ T cells sorted from blood. CDR3 residues: CASSVGQTNQPQHF. The CDR3 coding sequence is TGTGCCAGCAGCGTGGGACAGACTAATCAGCCCCAGCATTTT.